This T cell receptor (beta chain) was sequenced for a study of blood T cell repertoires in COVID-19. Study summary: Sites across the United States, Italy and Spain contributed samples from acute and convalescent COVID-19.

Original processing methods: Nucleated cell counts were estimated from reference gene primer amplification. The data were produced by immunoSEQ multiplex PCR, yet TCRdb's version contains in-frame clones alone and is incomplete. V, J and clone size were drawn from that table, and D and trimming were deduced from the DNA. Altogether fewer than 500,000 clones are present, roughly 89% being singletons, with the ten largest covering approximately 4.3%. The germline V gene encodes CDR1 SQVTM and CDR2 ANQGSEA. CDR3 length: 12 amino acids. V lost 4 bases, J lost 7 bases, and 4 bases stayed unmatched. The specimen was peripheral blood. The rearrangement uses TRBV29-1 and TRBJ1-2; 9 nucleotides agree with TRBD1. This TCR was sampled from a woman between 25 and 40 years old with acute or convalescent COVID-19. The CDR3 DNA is TGCAGCGTTGTTGTGACAGGGGGTGGCTACACCTTC. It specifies CSVVVTGGGYTF.